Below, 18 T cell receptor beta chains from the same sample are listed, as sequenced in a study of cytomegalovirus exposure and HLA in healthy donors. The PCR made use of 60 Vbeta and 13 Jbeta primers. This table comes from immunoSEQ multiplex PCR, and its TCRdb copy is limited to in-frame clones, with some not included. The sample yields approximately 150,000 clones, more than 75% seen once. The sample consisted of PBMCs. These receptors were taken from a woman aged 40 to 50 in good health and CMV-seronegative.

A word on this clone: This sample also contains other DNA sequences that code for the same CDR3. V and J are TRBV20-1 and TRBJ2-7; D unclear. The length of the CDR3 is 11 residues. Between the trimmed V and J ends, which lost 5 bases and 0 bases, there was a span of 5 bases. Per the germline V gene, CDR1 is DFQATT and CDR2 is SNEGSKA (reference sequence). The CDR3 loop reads CSALSSYEQYF. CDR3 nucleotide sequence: TGCAGTGCTCTGAGCTCCTACGAGCAGTACTTC.

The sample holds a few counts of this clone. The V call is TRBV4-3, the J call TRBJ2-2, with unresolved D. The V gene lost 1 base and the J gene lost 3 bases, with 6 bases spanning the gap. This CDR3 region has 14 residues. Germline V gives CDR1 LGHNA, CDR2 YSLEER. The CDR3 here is CASSQGTDTGELFF. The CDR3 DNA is TGCGCCAGCAGCCAAGGAACGGACACCGGGGAGCTGTTTTTT.

CDR3 loop: CASSFDGDEETQYF. CDR3 DNA: TGCGCCAGCAGCTTCGACGGAGACGAAGAGACCCAGTACTTC. The rearrangement uses TRBV5-1 and TRBJ2-5, with no clear D. CDR1 is SGHRS and CDR2 is YFSETQ in the germline V gene. V lost 2 bases and J 3 bases, leaving 11 bases between the germline ends. CDR3 size: 14 residues.

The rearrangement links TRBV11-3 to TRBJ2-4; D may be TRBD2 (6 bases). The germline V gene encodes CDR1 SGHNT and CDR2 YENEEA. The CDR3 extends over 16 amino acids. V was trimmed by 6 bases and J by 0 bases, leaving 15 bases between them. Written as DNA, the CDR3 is TGTGCCAGCAGTCTTGGGGGGAGTAAAGCCAAAAACATTCAGTACTTC. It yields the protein CASSLGGSKAKNIQYF.

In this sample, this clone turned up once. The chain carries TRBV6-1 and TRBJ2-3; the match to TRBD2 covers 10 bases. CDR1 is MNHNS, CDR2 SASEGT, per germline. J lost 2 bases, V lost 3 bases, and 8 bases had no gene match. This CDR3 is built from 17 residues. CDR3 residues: CASSDLLAGLDTDTQYF. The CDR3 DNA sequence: TGTGCCAGCAGTGACCTACTAGCGGGGCTCGACACAGATACGCAGTATTTT.

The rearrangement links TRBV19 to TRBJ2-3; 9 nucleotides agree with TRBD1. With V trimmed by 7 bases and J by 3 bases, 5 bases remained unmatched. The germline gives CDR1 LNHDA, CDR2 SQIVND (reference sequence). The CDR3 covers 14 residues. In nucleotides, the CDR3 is TGTGCCAGTACCTGGGACAGGGAGACAGATACGCAGTATTTT. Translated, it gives CASTWDRETDTQYF. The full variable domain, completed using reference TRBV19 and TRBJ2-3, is DGGITQSPKYLFRKEGQNVTLSCEQNLNHDAMYWYRQDPGQGLRLIYYSQIVNDFQKGDIAEGYSVSREKKESFPLTVTSAQKNPTAFYLCASTWDRETDTQYFGPGTRLTVL.

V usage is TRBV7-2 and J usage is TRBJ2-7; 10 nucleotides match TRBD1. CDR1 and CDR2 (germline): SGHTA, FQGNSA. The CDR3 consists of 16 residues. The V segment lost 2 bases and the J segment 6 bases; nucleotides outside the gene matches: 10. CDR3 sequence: CASSLFQGQGMVEQYF. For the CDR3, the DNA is TGTGCCAGCAGCTTATTCCAGGGACAGGGGATGGTCGAGCAGTACTTC.

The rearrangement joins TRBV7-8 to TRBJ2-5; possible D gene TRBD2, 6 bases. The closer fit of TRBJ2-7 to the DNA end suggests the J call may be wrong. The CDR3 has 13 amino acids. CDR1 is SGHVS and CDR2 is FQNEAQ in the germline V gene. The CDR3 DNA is TGTGCCAGCAGCTTCGGGAGCTCCTACGAGCAGTACTTC. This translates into CASSFGSSYEQYF.

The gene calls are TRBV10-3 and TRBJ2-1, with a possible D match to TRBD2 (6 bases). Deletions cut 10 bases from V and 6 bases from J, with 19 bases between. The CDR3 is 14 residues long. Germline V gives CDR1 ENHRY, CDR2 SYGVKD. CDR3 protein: CATNRGGKGNEQFF. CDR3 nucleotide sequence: TGTGCCACCAACCGGGGCGGGAAAGGCAATGAGCAGTTCTTC.

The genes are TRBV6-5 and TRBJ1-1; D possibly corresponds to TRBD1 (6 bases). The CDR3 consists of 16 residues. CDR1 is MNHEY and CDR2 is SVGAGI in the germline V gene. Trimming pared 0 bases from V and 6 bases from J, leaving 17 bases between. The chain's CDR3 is CASSYSIARTGSEAFF. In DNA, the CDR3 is TGTGCCAGCAGTTACTCGATAGCCCGAACAGGGTCTGAAGCTTTCTTT.

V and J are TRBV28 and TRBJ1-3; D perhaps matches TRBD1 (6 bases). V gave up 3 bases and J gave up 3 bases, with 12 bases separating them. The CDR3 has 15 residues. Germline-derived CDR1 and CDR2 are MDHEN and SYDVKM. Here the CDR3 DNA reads TGTGCCAGCAGTTTCGCAGGGGTGTTTGGAAACACCATATATTTT. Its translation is CASSFAGVFGNTIYF.

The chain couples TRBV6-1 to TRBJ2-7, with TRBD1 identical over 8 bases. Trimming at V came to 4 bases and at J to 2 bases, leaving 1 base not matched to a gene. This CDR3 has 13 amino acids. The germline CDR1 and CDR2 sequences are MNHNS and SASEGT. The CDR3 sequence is CASSVDRAYEQYF. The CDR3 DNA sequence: TGTGCCAGCAGTGTGGACAGGGCCTACGAGCAGTACTTC.

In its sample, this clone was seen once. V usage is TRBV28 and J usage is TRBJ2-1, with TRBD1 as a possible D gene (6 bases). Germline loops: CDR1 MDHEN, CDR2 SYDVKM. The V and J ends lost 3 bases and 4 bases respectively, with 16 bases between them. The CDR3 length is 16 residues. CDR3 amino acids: CASSFFSWTEYNEQFF. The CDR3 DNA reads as TGTGCCAGCAGTTTCTTCTCTTGGACAGAGTACAATGAGCAGTTCTTC.

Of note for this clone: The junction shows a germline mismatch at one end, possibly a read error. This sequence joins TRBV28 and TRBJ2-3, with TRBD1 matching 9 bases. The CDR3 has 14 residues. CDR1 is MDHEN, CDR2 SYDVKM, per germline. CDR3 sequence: CASNLQGATDTQYF. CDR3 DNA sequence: TGTGCCAGCAATTTACAGGGGGCCACAGATACGCAGTATTTT. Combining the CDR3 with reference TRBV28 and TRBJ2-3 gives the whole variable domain DVKVTQSSRYLVKRTGEKVFLECVQDMDHENMFWYRQDPGLGLRLIYFSYDVKMKEKGDIPEGYSVSREKKERFSLILESASTNQTSMYLCASNLQGATDTQYFGPGTRLTVL.

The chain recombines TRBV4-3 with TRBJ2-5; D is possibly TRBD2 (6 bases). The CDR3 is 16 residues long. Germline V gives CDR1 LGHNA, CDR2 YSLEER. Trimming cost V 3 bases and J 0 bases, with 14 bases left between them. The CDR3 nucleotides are TGCGCCAGCAGCCAGGCGGTAGCGGTACACCAAGAGACCCAGTACTTC. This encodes CASSQAVAVHQETQYF.

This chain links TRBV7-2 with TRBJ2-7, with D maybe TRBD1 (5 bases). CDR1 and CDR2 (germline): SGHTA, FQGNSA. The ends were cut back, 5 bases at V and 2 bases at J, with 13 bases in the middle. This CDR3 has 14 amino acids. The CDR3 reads CASSVGPDPYEQYF. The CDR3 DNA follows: TGTGCCAGCAGCGTGGGGCCGGATCCCTACGAGCAGTACTTC.

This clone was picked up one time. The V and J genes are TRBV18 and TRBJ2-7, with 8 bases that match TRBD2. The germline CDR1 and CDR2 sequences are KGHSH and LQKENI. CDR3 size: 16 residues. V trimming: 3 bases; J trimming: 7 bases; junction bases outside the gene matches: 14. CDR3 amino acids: CASSPGLAHLPPEQYF. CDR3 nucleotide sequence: TGTGCCAGCTCACCTGGACTAGCCCACCTTCCACCGGAGCAGTACTTC. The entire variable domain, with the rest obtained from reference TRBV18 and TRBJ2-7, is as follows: NAGVMQNPRHLVRRRGQEARLRCSPMKGHSHVYWYRQLPEEGLKFMVYLQKENIIDESGMPKERFSAEFPKEGPSILRIQQVVRGDSAAYFCASSPGLAHLPPEQYFGPGTRLTVT.

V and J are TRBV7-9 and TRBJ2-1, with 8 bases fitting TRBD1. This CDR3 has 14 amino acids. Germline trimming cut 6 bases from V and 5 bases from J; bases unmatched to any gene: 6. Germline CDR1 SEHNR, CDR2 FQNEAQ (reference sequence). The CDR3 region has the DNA TGTGCCAGCAGGTCAGGGGGCCCAAACAATGAGCAGTTCTTC. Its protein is CASRSGGPNNEQFF.